The 23 T cell receptor beta chains below come from one sample, sequenced in a study of CD8+CD57+ T cells in acquired aplastic anemia. Genomic DNA, serving as template, underwent TCR beta VDJ and CDR3 profiling. TCRdb called the reads again in MiXCR, with one record for every CDR3 protein. Among about 180,000 distinct CDR3 sequences listed, less than 55% were seen once. The sequencing sample was made of sorted CD4+, CD8+, or CD8+CD57+ T cells (not recorded which) from PBMCs. All receptors come from a human donor in good health.

V and J are TRBV2 and TRBJ2-5, with D perhaps given as TRBD1 or TRBD2 (5 bases each). This CDR3 contains 13 residues. Trimming shortened V by 6 bases and J by 4 bases, and 12 bases separated the two germline ends. CDR1 and CDR2 (germline): SNHLY, FYNNEI. CDR3 in amino acids: CASSYTRGETQYF. The CDR3 DNA reads TGTGCCAGCAGCTATACTAGGGGAGAGACCCAGTACTTC.

This clonotype was recorded many times. The rearrangement uses TRBV5-6 and TRBJ1-2; 11 bases match TRBD1. Unmatched junction bases numbered 7, after V lost 4 bases and J lost 8 bases. This CDR3 region has 14 residues. From germline, CDR1 is SGHDT and CDR2 YYEEEE. The CDR3 is CASSTDRGLFGYTF. The CDR3 nucleotides are TGTGCCAGCAGCACGGACAGGGGGCTCTTCGGCTACACCTTC.

The rearrangement joins TRBV7-3 to TRBJ2-7; 7 bases fit TRBD2. The germline CDR1 and CDR2 sequences are SGHTA and FQGTGA. The CDR3 consists of 14 residues. V lost 6 bases and J lost 6; bases outside the gene matches: 11. In DNA, the CDR3 is TGTGCCAGCAGACCCGCCCGACTAGCTGGCGAGCAGTACTTC. The encoded protein is CASRPARLAGEQYF.

The genes are TRBV30 and TRBJ2-3; 10 nucleotides align to TRBD1. V shed 4 bases and J 3 bases; nucleotides not matched to a gene: 19. This CDR3 is built from 19 residues. Germline lookup yields CDR1 GTSNPN and CDR2 SVGIG (reference sequence). CDR3 nucleotide sequence: TGTGCCTGGACGGGACAGGGGCATTCCCCGAGAGAGGGTACAGATACGCAGTATTTT. It yields the protein CAWTGQGHSPREGTDTQYF.

This clonotype occurred many times. The chain carries TRBV5-1 and TRBJ1-2; D is ambiguous. This CDR3 contains 13 residues. V lost 0 bases, J lost 3 bases, and 6 bases lay in between. The germline V gene encodes CDR1 SGHRS and CDR2 YFSETQ. The CDR3 reads CASSLDSYYGYTF. For the CDR3, the DNA is TGCGCCAGCAGCTTGGACAGTTACTATGGCTACACCTTC.

In the case of this clonotype: A much bigger clone sits one base away, suggesting this may be a read error. V usage is TRBV5-1 and J usage is TRBJ2-1; no clear D gene. Germline V gene data show CDR1 as SGHRS and CDR2 as YFSETQ. The CDR3 totals 16 residues. Trimming left V 0 bases short and J 4 bases short, with 14 bases between. The CDR3 region is CASSLESVTLYNEQFF. The CDR3 DNA sequence: TGCGCCAGCAGCTTGGAGTCCGTTACCTTGTACAATGAGCAGTTCTTC.

This clonotype was seen at least ten times. The chain recombines TRBV14 with TRBJ2-7, with 7 bases lining up with TRBD1. The CDR3 is made up of 14 amino acids. Germline CDR1 SGHDN, CDR2 FVKESK. Trimming took 4 bases from V and 0 from J; bases not matched to a gene: 3. The CDR3: CASSPTGISYEQYF. DNA of the CDR3: TGTGCCAGCAGCCCGACAGGGATCTCCTACGAGCAGTACTTC.

This clonotype was seen only a few times. The chain has TRBV18 and TRBJ2-1; weak D call: TRBD2 (6 bases). CDR1 and CDR2 from the germline V gene are KGHSH and LQKENI. Trimming removed 0 bases from V and 4 bases from J, with 7 bases in between. CDR3 length: 14 residues. CDR3 DNA: TGTGCCAGCTCACCACCTAGCGGATACAATGAGCAGTTCTTC. It translates to CASSPPSGYNEQFF.

The V call is TRBV19, the J call TRBJ2-5; 9 nucleotides match TRBD2. J was trimmed by 2 bases and V by 3 bases; bases with no gene match: 1. This CDR3 region has 14 residues. Germline V gene data show CDR1 as LNHDA and CDR2 as SQIVND (reference sequence). CDR3 nucleotides: TGTGCCAGTAGTATGACTAGCGGACAAGAGACCCAGTACTTC. Protein sequence: CASSMTSGQETQYF.

CDR3 amino acids: CASSLGRDRGYEQYF. DNA of the CDR3: TGTGCCAGCAGCTTAGGCCGGGACAGGGGCTACGAGCAGTACTTC. The chain links TRBV7-9 to TRBJ2-7; 10 bases agree with TRBD1. V shed 1 base and J 3 bases; nucleotides not matched to a gene: 3. The length of the CDR3 is 15 residues. CDR1 is SEHNR, CDR2 FQNEAQ, per germline (reference sequence). Together with reference TRBV7-9 and TRBJ2-7, the CDR3 gives the full variable domain: DTGVSQNPRHKITKRGQNVTFRCDPISEHNRLYWYRQTLGQGPEFLTYFQNEAQLEKSRLLSDRFSAERPKGSFSTLEIQRTEQGDSAMYLCASSLGRDRGYEQYFGPGTRLTVT.

The chain couples TRBV27 to TRBJ2-5; TRBD2 agrees at 11 bases. The assigned J gene may be wrong: the sequence end matches TRBJ2-1 better. CDR1 MNHEY and CDR2 SMNVEV come from the germline V gene (reference sequence). The CDR3 spans 19 residues. The CDR3 loop is CASRLNSGGARGSYNEQFF. CDR3 bases: TGTGCCAGCAGACTAAATAGCGGGGGGGCCCGTGGGTCCTACAATGAGCAGTTCTTC.

CDR3 sequence (DNA): TGTGCCAGCAGCTTATCAGGGTACACTGAAGCTTTCTTT. Encoded protein: CASSLSGYTEAFF. The chain recombines TRBV7-9 with TRBJ1-1; a possible D gene is TRBD1 (5 bases). Germline assignment: CDR1 SEHNR and CDR2 FQNEAQ (reference sequence). The germline V and J ends were trimmed by 2 bases and 3 bases, with 7 bases remaining between them. The CDR3 has 13 amino acids.

In this sample, this clonotype turned up many times. The V call is TRBV2, the J call TRBJ2-7; the D is unclear. Deletions cut 7 bases from V and 3 bases from J, with 7 bases between. The CDR3 length is 11 residues. Germline-derived CDR1 and CDR2 are SNHLY and FYNNEI. This CDR3 reads CASKQFYEQYF. The DNA for the CDR3 is TGTGCCAGCAAACAGTTCTACGAGCAGTACTTC. The variable domain in full, with the rest retrieved from reference TRBV2 and TRBJ2-7, is EPEVTQTPSHQVTQMGQEVILRCVPISNHLYFYWYRQILGQKVEFLVSFYNNEISEKSEIFDDQFSVERPDGSNFTLKIRSTKLEDSAMYFCASKQFYEQYFGPGTRLTVT.

There are a few counts of this clonotype. The chain is built from TRBV4-2 and TRBJ2-3; D is perhaps TRBD1 or TRBD2 (5 bases each). V gave up 4 bases and J gave up 0 bases, with 14 bases separating them. This CDR3 comprises 16 residues. CDR1 is LGHNA and CDR2 is YNFKEQ in the germline V gene. Here the CDR3 DNA reads TGTGCCAGCAGCCCTCACGGGGCCGCTAGCACAGATACGCAGTATTTT. Translated: CASSPHGAASTDTQYF.

This clonotype has ten or more counts. V is TRBV20-1 and J is TRBJ1-1; D not resolved. Looked up from germline, CDR1 is DFQATT and CDR2 is SNEGSKA (reference sequence). Trimming left V 5 bases short and J 1 base short, with 11 bases between. The CDR3 has 13 amino acids. The CDR3 reads CSASKDGNTEAFF. DNA of the CDR3: TGCAGTGCTTCAAAAGACGGGAACACTGAAGCTTTCTTT.

This clonotype has a handful of counts. A much larger clone lies one base from this, so it may be a read error. CDR3 sequence: CASSKTGTNTGELLF. The CDR3 DNA reads TGTGCCAGCAGCAAGACCGGGACTAACACCGGGGAGCTGCTTTTT. This chain connects TRBV7-3 to TRBJ2-2; 7 nucleotides match TRBD2. Germline-derived CDR1 and CDR2 are SGHTA and FQGTGA. This CDR3 is 15 amino acids long.

The V and J genes are TRBV29-1 and TRBJ2-7; TRBD1 matches at 9 bases. Germline V gene lookup returns CDR1 SQVTM and CDR2 ANQGSEA. The CDR3 runs to 13 residues. The V gene end was trimmed by 8 bases and the J gene end by 5 bases; junction bases not matched to a gene: 10. The CDR3 DNA reads TGCAGCCCCCTCCGGGACAGGGCAGACGAGCAGTACTTC. Translation gives CSPLRDRADEQYF.

There are many counts of this clonotype. The chain uses TRBV12-3 or TRBV12-4 and TRBJ1-3, with D unresolved. V was pared by 7 bases and J by 4 bases, with 14 bases between. The CDR3 is 14 amino acids. The CDR3 nucleotides are TGTGCCAGCATAGAGCAGTTGGGAGGAAACACCATATATTTT. This gives the protein CASIEQLGGNTIYF.

This clonotype was counted ten times or more. The chain couples TRBV24-1 to TRBJ2-2; D not certain. The CDR3 loop spans 12 amino acids. The V end lost 5 bases, the J end lost 3 bases, and 3 bases lay between the germline ends. Germline lookup yields CDR1 KGHDR and CDR2 SFDVKD. In DNA, the CDR3 is TGTGCCACCAGTGCATACACCGGGGAGCTGTTTTTT. Translated, it gives CATSAYTGELFF.

V is TRBV25-1 and J is TRBJ2-7; 11 bases fit TRBD2. Looked up from germline, CDR1 is MGHDK and CDR2 is SYGVNS. This CDR3 has 15 residues. V was clipped by 6 bases and J by 7 bases; unmatched bases: 11. CDR3 nucleotide sequence: TGTGCCAGCAGCTTCGTAGCGGGAGGGCTTTGGGAGCAGTACTTC. Translating gives CASSFVAGGLWEQYF.

This rearrangement joins TRBV9 to TRBJ1-5; 7 bases line up with TRBD1. Germline loops: CDR1 SGDLS, CDR2 YYNGEE. This CDR3 region has 16 residues. V trimming: 3 bases; J trimming: 2 bases; junction bases outside the gene matches: 8. Written as DNA, the CDR3 is TGTGCCAGCAGCGGAGGGACAGAAGTGGGCAATCAGCCCCAGCATTTT. It codes for CASSGGTEVGNQPQHF.

This clonotype was seen ten or more times. This sequence joins TRBV19 and TRBJ2-7; either TRBD1 or TRBD2 may fit D (7 bases each). Between the trimmed V and J ends, which lost 6 bases and 4 bases, there was a span of 16 bases. Germline V gene data show CDR1 as LNHDA and CDR2 as SQIVND (reference sequence). The CDR3 length is 14 residues. CDR3 in DNA: TGTGCCAGTAGCAGGGGGGGGTCCATTTACGAGCAGTACTTC. Protein sequence: CASSRGGSIYEQYF.

V and J are TRBV20-1 and TRBJ1-2; D may be TRBD1 (5 bases). V gave up 5 bases and J gave up 4 bases, with 20 bases separating them. Germline V gene sequence: CDR1 DFQATT, CDR2 SNEGSKA (reference sequence). This CDR3 region has 15 residues. CDR3 residues: CSAGDSFTRGYGYTF. CDR3 coding DNA: TGCAGTGCTGGGGACTCCTTTACCCGCGGCTATGGCTACACCTTC.